These 25 T cell receptor beta chains came from one sample sequenced in a study of OX40 agonist ivuxolimab in advanced cancers. TCRdb keeps only in-frame clones here, not all; method: immunoSEQ multiplex PCR. The sample lists 70,000 to 95,000 clones; around four fifths were seen once. Sequenced material: CD4+ or CD8+ T cells sorted from blood, taken in a trial of the OX40 agonist ivuxolimab. The receptors were sampled from an adult with an advanced solid tumor such as melanoma, head and neck, liver or kidney cancer.

Notes on this clone: The junction departs from germline at one end; a sequencing error may be responsible. The chain carries TRBV7-3 and TRBJ2-2; D gene uncertain. This CDR3 has 12 residues. Germline CDR1 is SGHTA and CDR2 is FQGTGA. The CDR3 loop is CVSSSNTGELFF. CDR3 coding DNA: TGTGTCAGCAGCTCGAACACCGGGGAGCTGTTTTTT.

CDR3 in amino acids: CASNGRGRQPQHF. The DNA of the CDR3 is TGTGCCAGCAACGGAAGGGGAAGGCAGCCCCAGCATTTT. The chain employs TRBV28 and TRBJ1-5, with D possibly being TRBD1 (5 bases). The ends were cut back, 7 bases at V and 7 bases at J, with 14 bases in the middle. The CDR3 runs to 13 residues. The germline V gene encodes CDR1 MDHEN and CDR2 SYDVKM.

The V and J genes are TRBV6-6 and TRBJ2-7; a weak D match, TRBD1 (6 bases). CDR3 length: 13 residues. The V and J ends lost 9 bases and 5 bases respectively, with 17 bases between them. Germline CDR1 is MNHNY and CDR2 is SVGAGI (reference sequence). CDR3 sequence (DNA): TGTGCCAGTAAATTACAGGGTTTCCACGAGCAGTACTTC. Translation gives CASKLQGFHEQYF.

This clone has just one count. This CDR3 reads CASRQGASYGYTF. In DNA, the CDR3 is TGTGCCAGCAGGCAGGGTGCGAGTTATGGCTACACCTTC. This chain connects TRBV25-1 to TRBJ1-2, with D tentatively TRBD1 (5 bases). The CDR3 contains 13 residues. Per germline, CDR1 MGHDK and CDR2 SYGVNS. The V end lost 6 bases, the J end lost 5 bases, and 13 bases lay between the germline ends.

Only one count was recorded for this clone. The chain links TRBV6-5 to TRBJ2-1; 11 nucleotides agree with TRBD2. The CDR3 contains 16 residues. CDR1 MNHEY and CDR2 SVGAGI come from the germline V gene. V lost 2 bases to trimming and J lost 4 bases; unmatched junction nucleotides: 4. The CDR3 spells CASSYLPSGGYNEQFF. CDR3 bases: TGTGCCAGCAGTTACCTCCCTAGCGGGGGGTACAATGAGCAGTTCTTC.

The rearrangement uses TRBV6-6 and TRBJ2-5; 7 bases match TRBD1. Trimming took 1 base from V and 4 from J; bases not matched to a gene: 0. From germline, CDR1 is MNHNY and CDR2 SVGAGI (reference sequence). The CDR3 has 13 amino acids. CDR3 bases: TGTGCCAGCAGTTACTGGACAGGAGAGACCCAGTACTTC. Protein: CASSYWTGETQYF.

The genes are TRBV5-1 and TRBJ2-5; D possibly corresponds to TRBD1 (6 bases). There are 15 residues in the CDR3. Deletions cut 4 bases from V and 2 bases from J, with 15 bases between. Germline loops: CDR1 SGHRS, CDR2 YFSETQ. DNA of the CDR3: TGCGCCAGCAGCGGGACCGGACAGCTTCAAGAGACCCAGTACTTC. Its protein is CASSGTGQLQETQYF.

This sequence joins TRBV30 and TRBJ1-6, with 7 bases fitting TRBD1. The germline CDR1 and CDR2 sequences are GTSNPN and SVGIG (reference sequence). The trim removed 0 bases at V and 10 bases at J, leaving 9 bases unmatched. This CDR3 region has 15 residues. This CDR3 reads CAWSVIRGSGSPLHF. The CDR3 DNA reads as TGTGCCTGGAGTGTAATCAGGGGGAGTGGGTCACCCCTCCACTTT.

The CDR3 sequence: CASSLGRQHRLTDTQYF. In DNA, the CDR3 is TGCGCCAGCAGCTTGGGTCGGCAACATAGACTCACAGATACGCAGTATTTT. The V gene is TRBV5-1, the J gene TRBJ2-3; D is ambiguous. The CDR3 loop spans 17 amino acids. The germline gives CDR1 SGHRS, CDR2 YFSETQ. V was clipped by 0 bases and J by 2 bases, with 16 bases between them.

The V call is TRBV2, the J call TRBJ1-1; tentatively, D is TRBD1 (6 bases). This CDR3 contains 14 residues. CDR1 is SNHLY and CDR2 is FYNNEI in the germline V gene. V was shortened by 5 bases and J by 5 bases, with 15 bases between the two germline ends. The CDR3, as DNA: TGTGCCAGCAGTTTCTACAGGGATAGTACTGAAGCTTTCTTT. It is translated as CASSFYRDSTEAFF.

The rearrangement uses TRBV28 and TRBJ2-7; tentatively, D is TRBD1 (6 bases). Germline lookup yields CDR1 MDHEN and CDR2 SYDVKM. The CDR3 covers 13 residues. The V end was cut by 6 bases, the J end by 1 base, with 10 bases between. CDR3 DNA: TGTGCCAGCAGGGACAGCAGTTCCTACGAGCAGTACTTC. Residues: CASRDSSSYEQYF.

V and J are TRBV7-6 and TRBJ1-3, with 7 bases matching TRBD1. This CDR3 region has 18 residues. J lost 0 bases, V lost 1 base, and 9 bases had no gene match. Looked up from germline, CDR1 is SGHVS and CDR2 is FNYEAQ. CDR3 residues: CASSLGFVRQGSGNTIYF. DNA for the CDR3: TGTGCCAGCAGCTTAGGTTTCGTGAGACAGGGCTCTGGAAACACCATATATTTT.

The J gene is TRBJ1-5, the V gene TRBV11-2, with 9 bases lining up with TRBD1. V was clipped by 1 base and J by 0 bases; unmatched bases: 7. The CDR3 extends over 18 amino acids. CDR1 is SGHAT and CDR2 is FQNNGV in the germline V gene. CDR3 residues: CASSLGPDRGYSNQPQHF. The CDR3 coding sequence is TGTGCCAGCAGCTTAGGTCCGGACAGGGGATATAGCAATCAGCCCCAGCATTTT.

The sample holds one count of this clone. The chain recombines TRBV5-8 with TRBJ1-5; D not certain. The CDR3 length is 13 residues. The V end was cut by 5 bases, the J end by 3 bases, with 9 bases between. CDR1 and CDR2 from the germline V gene are SGHTS and YDEGEE. DNA of the CDR3: TGTGCCAGCAGACGAGGACTCAATCAGCCCCAGCATTTT. Its protein is CASRRGLNQPQHF.

The CDR3 DNA sequence: TGTGCCAGCAGCCCGTCTGGACAGGTGAATCAGCCCCAGCATTTT. This translates into CASSPSGQVNQPQHF. The chain employs TRBV7-2 and TRBJ1-5; 7 bases line up with TRBD1. The J segment lost 4 bases and the V segment lost 5 bases, leaving 8 bases of the junction unmatched. The CDR3 length is 15 residues. Looked up from germline, CDR1 is SGHTA and CDR2 is FQGNSA.

The chain employs TRBV28 and TRBJ1-4, with TRBD1 identical over 7 bases. The germline V gene encodes CDR1 MDHEN and CDR2 SYDVKM. V shed 5 bases and J 6 bases; nucleotides not matched to a gene: 12. This CDR3 has 16 amino acids. CDR3 region: CASSQPTGATYEKLFF. The CDR3 nucleotides read TGTGCCAGCAGTCAACCCACAGGGGCTACTTATGAAAAACTGTTTTTT.

CDR3 sequence: CASSQQGAEADTQYF. Here the CDR3 DNA reads TGTGCCAGCAGTCAACAGGGGGCAGAGGCAGATACGCAGTATTTT. The chain has TRBV6-5 and TRBJ2-3, with TRBD1 matching over 9 bases. This CDR3 contains 15 residues. The V segment lost 5 bases and the J segment 4 bases; nucleotides outside the gene matches: 7. Germline assignment: CDR1 MNHEY and CDR2 SVGAGI.

This chain links TRBV7-9 with TRBJ1-1, with D maybe TRBD1 (6 bases). The CDR3 runs 13 residues. V was pared by 2 bases and J by 4 bases, with 8 bases between. The V gene's germline CDR1 is SEHNR and CDR2 FQNEAQ (reference sequence). The CDR3: CASSLTRGTEAFF. The CDR3 DNA follows: TGTGCCAGCAGCTTAACCAGGGGCACTGAAGCTTTCTTT.

This clone was counted only a few times. Other DNA sequences in this sample translate to the same CDR3. The chain recombines TRBV11-2 with TRBJ2-3; 8 bases line up with TRBD1. With 4 bases clipped from V and 8 bases from J, the junction kept 8 bases outside the gene matches. This CDR3 has 14 residues. Germline CDR1 reads SGHAT; CDR2 reads FQNNGV. CDR3 sequence: CASSSDRVWSTQYF. The CDR3 coding sequence is TGTGCCAGCAGCTCGGACAGGGTTTGGAGTACGCAGTATTTT.

J is TRBJ2-1 and V is TRBV9; TRBD2 matches 12 bases. The CDR3 spans 15 residues. V shed 5 bases, J shed 4 bases, and the junction held 4 bases outside the gene matches. Germline CDR1 and CDR2: SGDLS and YYNGEE. CDR3 coding DNA: TGTGCCAGCAGTTTTACTAGCGGGGGGTACAATGAGCAGTTCTTC. Protein sequence: CASSFTSGGYNEQFF.

V is TRBV4-2 and J is TRBJ2-1; no clear D. The CDR3 runs 14 residues. The ends were cut back, 0 bases at V and 6 bases at J, with 9 bases in the middle. Germline lookup yields CDR1 LGHNA and CDR2 YNFKEQ. CDR3 nucleotide sequence: TGTGCCAGCAGCCAAGATCCCCTAGTCAATGAGCAGTTCTTC. Its protein is CASSQDPLVNEQFF.

The count of this clone is one. The chain uses TRBV7-9 and TRBJ1-3; a weak D match, TRBD1 (6 bases). The CDR3 is 15 residues long. CDR1 and CDR2 (germline): SEHNR, FQNEAQ (reference sequence). The V end was cut by 5 bases, the J end by 4 bases, with 15 bases between. The CDR3 region is CASSTSGGRGNTIYF. Written as DNA, the CDR3 is TGTGCCAGCAGCACTAGCGGGGGGCGCGGAAACACCATATATTTT. The whole variable domain, remainder taken from reference TRBV7-9 and TRBJ1-3, is DTGVSQNPRHKITKRGQNVTFRCDPISEHNRLYWYRQTLGQGPEFLTYFQNEAQLEKSRLLSDRFSAERPKGSFSTLEIQRTEQGDSAMYLCASSTSGGRGNTIYFGEGSWLTVV.

This clone was seen a handful of times. Other nucleotide sequences from this sample produce the same CDR3. The chain employs TRBV30 and TRBJ2-3, with D possibly called TRBD1 or TRBD2 (6 bases each). The V gene lost 0 bases and the J gene lost 2 bases, with 9 bases spanning the gap. The germline V gene encodes CDR1 GTSNPN and CDR2 SVGIG (reference sequence). The CDR3 length is 14 residues. The CDR3 spells CAWSVGGNTDTQYF. CDR3 coding DNA: TGTGCCTGGAGTGTAGGGGGGAACACAGATACGCAGTATTTT.

V gene TRBV18 combines with J gene TRBJ1-6; maybe TRBD1 (5 bases). Trimming shortened V by 1 base and J by 7 bases, and 17 bases separated the two germline ends. The CDR3 runs 17 residues. Germline lookup yields CDR1 KGHSH and CDR2 LQKENI. The CDR3 coding sequence is TGTGCCAGCTCACCACTCCCAGGGCACAGCGGGAATTCACCCCTCCACTTT. Its protein is CASSPLPGHSGNSPLHF.

The chain links TRBV7-3 to TRBJ2-3, with 8 bases fitting TRBD1. Germline loops: CDR1 SGHTA, CDR2 FQGTGA. The junction had 6 bases not matched to a gene; V was cut back by 3 bases and J by 4 bases. The CDR3 has 15 amino acids. The CDR3 here is CASSLGQVGSDTQYF. CDR3 DNA sequence: TGTGCCAGCAGCTTGGGACAGGTGGGCTCAGATACGCAGTATTTT.